The 32 T cell receptor beta chains in this list originate from one sample, sequenced in a study of blood T cell repertoires in COVID-19. Method: immunoSEQ multiplex PCR; TCRdb's copy keeps in-frame clones and lacks some. The repertoire includes tens of thousands of clones, approximately 80% of them detected once, and under 3% sits in the top ten. Sequences were obtained from peripheral blood. These receptors were taken from a man in his 70s with COVID-19, enrolled during active disease.

V usage is TRBV18 and J usage is TRBJ2-7, with 14 bases identical to TRBD2. Germline values: CDR1 KGHSH, CDR2 LQKENI. This CDR3 spans 17 amino acids. Germline trimming cut 1 base from V and 6 bases from J; bases unmatched to any gene: 8. The CDR3 coding sequence is TGTGCCAGCTCACCACTCGGACTAGCGGGAGGATGGTTCGAGCAGTACTTC. This translates into CASSPLGLAGGWFEQYF.

This chain joins TRBV7-3 and TRBJ2-7; D is perhaps TRBD2 (7 bases). Trimming stripped 5 bases from V and 2 bases from J, with 28 bases between. The CDR3 runs to 19 residues. Looked up from germline, CDR1 is SGHTA and CDR2 is FQGTGA. CDR3 nucleotides: TGTGCCAGCAGCCCCCCTCATTGGGGGGCGGGAGAGGGCCCCTACGAGCAGTACTTC. This translates into CASSPPHWGAGEGPYEQYF. The full variable domain, its missing parts supplied by reference TRBV7-3 and TRBJ2-7, is GAGVSQTPSNKVTEKGKYVELRCDPISGHTALYWYRQSLGQGPEFLIYFQGTGAADDSGLPNDRFFAVRPEGSVSTLKIQRTERGDSAVYLCASSPPHWGAGEGPYEQYFGPGTRLTVT.

This chain uses TRBV27 with TRBJ2-7; 10 nucleotides match TRBD2. CDR1 and CDR2 (germline): MNHEY, SMNVEV (reference sequence). Losses at the gene ends were 4 bases for V and 6 bases for J; bases not matched to a gene: 9. There are 15 residues in the CDR3. The CDR3 region has the DNA TGTGCCAGCAGTTCTAGGCTAGCGGGGGCCACCGAGCAGTACTTC. This translates into CASSSRLAGATEQYF.

The rearrangement joins TRBV5-1 to TRBJ2-1, with no clear D. The germline CDR1 and CDR2 sequences are SGHRS and YFSETQ. CDR3 length: 13 amino acids. The ends were cut back, 4 bases at V and 2 bases at J, with 7 bases in the middle. The CDR3, as DNA: TGCGCCAGCAGCCCCAGAACCTACAATGAGCAGTTCTTC. It encodes CASSPRTYNEQFF.

J is TRBJ2-5 and V is TRBV30; D perhaps matches TRBD2 (6 bases). Germline-derived CDR1 and CDR2 are GTSNPN and SVGIG (reference sequence). The germline V and J ends were trimmed by 2 bases and 0 bases, with 10 bases remaining between them. The CDR3 length is 14 residues. The CDR3 nucleotides read TGTGCCTGGAGTACCGGGACTGACCAAGAGACCCAGTACTTC. Its protein is CAWSTGTDQETQYF.

CDR3 in DNA: TGTGCCAGCAGCGTATCGCAGGGGGCTTCTAATGAAAAACTGTTTTTT. It translates to CASSVSQGASNEKLFF. The gene calls are TRBV9 and TRBJ1-4; 8 bases align to TRBD1. Germline values: CDR1 SGDLS, CDR2 YYNGEE. With 1 base clipped from V and 3 bases from J, the junction kept 5 bases outside the gene matches. The length of the CDR3 is 16 residues.

This chain joins TRBV28 and TRBJ2-7; TRBD2 matches at 13 bases. The CDR3 sequence is 14 residues long. J was trimmed by 9 bases and V by 6 bases; bases with no gene match: 8. The germline gives CDR1 MDHEN, CDR2 SYDVKM. CDR3 sequence (DNA): TGTGCCAGCAGGGCCGGGACTAGCGGGACACGGCAGTACTTC. Its protein is CASRAGTSGTRQYF.

CDR3 in DNA: TGTGCCAGCAGCCAGGACACCAACTATGGCTACACCTTC. The encoded protein is CASSQDTNYGYTF. The chain has TRBV3-1 (or the pseudogene TRBV3-2) and TRBJ1-2; D might be TRBD1 (5 bases). CDR3 length equals 13 residues. Germline V gene lookup returns CDR1 LGHDT and CDR2 YNNKEL (reference sequence). Trimming took off 3 bases at V and 2 bases at J, with 7 bases between the two ends.

In its sample, this clone was seen once. The chain uses TRBV6-5 and TRBJ1-2; a weak D match, TRBD1 (6 bases). The V gene's germline CDR1 is MNHEY and CDR2 SVGAGI. The CDR3 has 14 amino acids. V was clipped by 8 bases and J by 3 bases, with 16 bases between them. The CDR3 DNA sequence: TGTGCCAGCTATCAGACAGGAACTTACTATGGCTACACCTTC. Protein sequence: CASYQTGTYYGYTF.

The J gene is TRBJ2-1, the V gene TRBV7-8; unclear D gene. V was clipped by 5 bases and J by 8 bases, with 13 bases between them. The CDR3 length is 13 residues. The germline gives CDR1 SGHVS, CDR2 FQNEAQ. CDR3 nucleotide sequence: TGTGCCAGCAGCGCGCGCTGGGCCGATGAGCAGTTCTTC. It codes for CASSARWADEQFF.

This clone was picked up one time. CDR3 sequence reads: CASREQGAKAFF. In nucleotides, the CDR3 is TGTGCCAGTAGGGAACAGGGGGCTAAAGCTTTCTTT. This sequence joins TRBV19 and TRBJ1-1; 9 positions match TRBD1. The CDR3 sequence is 12 residues long. Per the germline V gene, CDR1 is LNHDA and CDR2 is SQIVND (reference sequence). The ends lost 6 bases at V and 9 bases at J; junction bases unmatched: 5.

The chain carries TRBV3-1 (or the pseudogene TRBV3-2) and TRBJ1-2, with 7 nucleotides matching TRBD1. V was clipped by 1 base and J by 7 bases; unmatched bases: 6. Germline values: CDR1 LGHDT, CDR2 YNNKEL (reference sequence). CDR3 length: 14 residues. CDR3 DNA sequence: TGTGCCAGCAGCCAAGTAGAGGGGGCGAGTGGCTACACCTTC. Protein product: CASSQVEGASGYTF.

The chain is built from TRBV9 and TRBJ2-7; 9 nucleotides align to TRBD1. This CDR3 region has 15 residues. Per germline, CDR1 SGDLS and CDR2 YYNGEE. The trim removed 3 bases at V and 9 bases at J, leaving 13 bases unmatched. The DNA of the CDR3 is TGTGCCAGCAGCGAGAGGGGACAGGGCATGGGAGGGCAGTACTTC. It yields the protein CASSERGQGMGGQYF.

This clone has only a few counts. The genes are TRBV24-1 and TRBJ1-2, with a possible D match to TRBD1 (5 bases). CDR3 size: 13 residues. The V gene lost 4 bases and the J gene lost 0 bases, with 5 bases spanning the gap. Looked up from germline, CDR1 is KGHDR and CDR2 is SFDVKD. Written as DNA, the CDR3 is TGTGCCACCAGTGACAGGGCTAACTATGGCTACACCTTC. Its protein product is CATSDRANYGYTF.

This chain uses TRBV9 with TRBJ1-1; D gene unclear. The germline gives CDR1 SGDLS, CDR2 YYNGEE. The CDR3 has 15 residues. V was clipped by 0 bases and J by 3 bases, with 12 bases between them. The CDR3 region has the DNA TGTGCCAGCAGCGTAGTGAGTGTAAAAGACACTGAAGCTTTCTTT. Translated: CASSVVSVKDTEAFF.

This chain joins TRBV7-2 and TRBJ2-7; TRBD2 agrees at 15 bases. The CDR3 extends over 19 amino acids. Germline V gives CDR1 SGHTA, CDR2 FQGNSA. Germline trimming cut 4 bases from V and 2 bases from J; bases unmatched to any gene: 12. The CDR3 sequence: CASSSPPGTSGRLAYEQYF. The CDR3 DNA sequence: TGTGCCAGCAGCTCACCACCCGGGACTAGCGGGAGGCTTGCCTACGAGCAGTACTTC.

The rearrangement joins TRBV10-1 to TRBJ1-1; no clear D gene. Trimming took 3 bases from V and 7 from J, leaving 12 bases between them. The CDR3 loop spans 13 amino acids. Germline-derived CDR1 and CDR2 are WNHNN and SYGVQD (reference sequence). This CDR3 is CASSDARGNEAFF. For the CDR3, the DNA is TGCGCCAGCAGTGATGCCCGGGGTAATGAAGCTTTCTTT.

V is TRBV2 and J is TRBJ1-5, with 7 bases lining up with TRBD1. The CDR3 loop spans 17 amino acids. CDR1 and CDR2 (germline): SNHLY, FYNNEI. The ends lost 5 bases at V and 5 bases at J; junction bases unmatched: 15. CDR3 amino acids: CASSRDTGAWADQPQHF. The CDR3 DNA reads TGTGCCAGCAGTAGAGACACAGGGGCTTGGGCCGATCAGCCCCAGCATTTT.

This sequence joins TRBV27 and TRBJ2-2, with D possibly being TRBD2 (5 bases). The V end was cut by 4 bases, the J end by 5 bases, with 17 bases between. The length of the CDR3 is 16 residues. CDR1 is MNHEY, CDR2 SMNVEV, per germline (reference sequence). The CDR3 protein is CASSSPGHRGTGELFF. CDR3 coding DNA: TGTGCCAGCAGTTCACCGGGTCACCGAGGGACCGGGGAGCTGTTTTTT.

The chain recombines TRBV29-1 with TRBJ1-1; tentative D call: TRBD1 (6 bases). With 6 bases removed from V and 5 bases from J, the gap between germline ends came to 16 bases. The germline gives CDR1 SQVTM, CDR2 ANQGSEA. The CDR3 extends over 13 amino acids. CDR3 protein: CSVRAGQSTEAFF. The CDR3 DNA reads TGCAGCGTCCGCGCCGGACAGTCGACTGAAGCTTTCTTT.

The sample holds a few counts of this clone. V and J are TRBV4-3 and TRBJ1-2; tentatively, D is TRBD1 (5 bases). Germline lookup yields CDR1 LGHNA and CDR2 YSLEER. V shed 5 bases and J shed 5 bases, with 18 bases lying between them. This CDR3 is 15 amino acids long. CDR3 loop: CASSSSAGTGYGYTF. DNA of the CDR3: TGCGCCAGCAGCTCATCAGCAGGGACTGGATATGGCTACACCTTC.

The V gene is TRBV27, the J gene TRBJ2-5; possibly TRBD2 for D (5 bases). CDR1 is MNHEY, CDR2 SMNVEV, per germline (reference sequence). This CDR3 has 12 residues. V lost 3 bases and J 5 bases, leaving 7 bases between the germline ends. The CDR3 loop reads CASSFSEETQYF. The CDR3 DNA reads as TGTGCCAGCAGTTTTAGCGAGGAGACCCAGTACTTC.

The rearrangement uses TRBV21-1 and TRBJ2-7; the D call of TRBD1 is as the table states it, not checked on the DNA. TRBV21-1 is listed as a pseudogene. This CDR3 spans 16 amino acids. This CDR3 is CASSPHPRVSTSEQYF. CDR3 nucleotides: TGTGCCAGCAGCCCGCACCCCAGGGTTTCAACATCCGAGCAGTACTTC.

The CDR3 region has the DNA TGTGCCAGCAGCTCCTCCTTTAGCGGGAGTTTTAACAATGAGCAGTTCTTC. Translation gives CASSSSFSGSFNNEQFF. The V gene is TRBV11-3, the J gene TRBJ2-1; 9 bases agree with TRBD2. The germline gives CDR1 SGHNT, CDR2 YENEEA. This CDR3 spans 17 amino acids. V trimming: 4 bases; J trimming: 5 bases; junction bases outside the gene matches: 12.

The chain has TRBV2 and TRBJ1-4; 10 bases map to TRBD1. The junction had 4 bases not matched to a gene; V was cut back by 8 bases and J by 7 bases. The CDR3 is made up of 13 amino acids. Looked up from germline, CDR1 is SNHLY and CDR2 is FYNNEI. The CDR3 sequence is CASRDRGAEKLFF. For the CDR3, the DNA is TGTGCCAGCCGGGACAGGGGTGCTGAAAAACTGTTTTTT.

This chain uses TRBV10-3 with TRBJ2-5; 16 positions agree with TRBD2. Per the germline V gene, CDR1 is ENHRY and CDR2 is SYGVKD. Losses at the gene ends were 7 bases for V and 2 bases for J; bases not matched to a gene: 4. The CDR3 spans 16 residues. The CDR3 region has the DNA TGTGCCATCACCCGGGGACTAGCGGGAGGGCAAGAGACCCAGTACTTC. Translated, it gives CAITRGLAGGQETQYF.

V gene TRBV18 combines with J gene TRBJ1-2; TRBD1 matches 8 bases. With V trimmed by 3 bases and J by 4 bases, 7 bases remained unmatched. Germline V CDR1 and CDR2: KGHSH, LQKENI. The CDR3 extends over 15 amino acids. CDR3 bases: TGTGCCAGCTCACCCGCGACAGGGGAGGGCTATGGCTACACCTTC. Translated, it gives CASSPATGEGYGYTF.

The CDR3 region has the DNA TGCGCCAGCAGCCCCGGACAACTACTAGCCAAAAACATTCAGTACTTC. Its translation is CASSPGQLLAKNIQYF. The chain recombines TRBV5-1 with TRBJ2-4; tentatively, D is TRBD1 (5 bases). Germline V gene data show CDR1 as SGHRS and CDR2 as YFSETQ. The CDR3 is 16 amino acids. V was shortened by 4 bases and J by 0 bases, with 14 bases between the two germline ends.

This chain uses TRBV18 with TRBJ1-1, with D maybe TRBD1 (5 bases). The length of the CDR3 is 15 residues. The germline CDR1 and CDR2 sequences are KGHSH and LQKENI. Trimming pared 0 bases from V and 5 bases from J, leaving 13 bases between. CDR3 sequence reads: CASSPPVLGGTEAFF. The CDR3 DNA is TGTGCCAGCTCACCACCGGTTCTGGGGGGGACTGAAGCTTTCTTT.

The chain is built from TRBV19 and TRBJ2-7, with 7 nucleotides matching TRBD1. Germline assignment: CDR1 LNHDA and CDR2 SQIVND (reference sequence). The CDR3 is made up of 14 amino acids. V gave up 6 bases and J gave up 3 bases; unmatched junction bases: 8. CDR3 DNA: TGTGCCAGTAGGCCCCGGGACAGCGACTACGAGCAGTACTTC. It specifies CASRPRDSDYEQYF.

V and J are TRBV3-1 (or the pseudogene TRBV3-2) and TRBJ2-3, with a tentative D call TRBD2 (5 bases). The CDR3 totals 16 residues. V was pared by 0 bases and J by 3 bases, with 13 bases between. Per the germline V gene, CDR1 is LGHDT and CDR2 is YNNKEL (reference sequence). This CDR3 reads CASSQDGGFGTDTQYF. For the CDR3, the DNA is TGTGCCAGCAGCCAAGATGGCGGGTTTGGTACAGATACGCAGTATTTT.

V gene TRBV5-1 combines with J gene TRBJ2-3, with 12 bases lining up with TRBD2. This CDR3 contains 17 residues. Germline V CDR1 and CDR2: SGHRS, YFSETQ. The junction had 3 bases not matched to a gene; V was cut back by 0 bases and J by 1 base. The CDR3 spells CASSLATSGSRTDTQYF. CDR3 bases: TGCGCCAGCAGCTTGGCGACTAGCGGGAGTCGCACAGATACGCAGTATTTT.